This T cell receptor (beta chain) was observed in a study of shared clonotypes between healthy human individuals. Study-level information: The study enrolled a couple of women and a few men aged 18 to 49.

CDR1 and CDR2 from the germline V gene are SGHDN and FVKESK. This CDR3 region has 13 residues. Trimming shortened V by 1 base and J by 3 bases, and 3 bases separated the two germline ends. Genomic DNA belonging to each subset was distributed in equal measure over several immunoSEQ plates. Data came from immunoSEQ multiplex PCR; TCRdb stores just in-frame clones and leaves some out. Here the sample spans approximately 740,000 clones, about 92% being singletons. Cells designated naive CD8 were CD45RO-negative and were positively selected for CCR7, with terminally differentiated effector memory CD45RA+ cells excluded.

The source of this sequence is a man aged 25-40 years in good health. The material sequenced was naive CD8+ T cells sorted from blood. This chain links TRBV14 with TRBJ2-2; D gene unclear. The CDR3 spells CASSQVDTGELFF. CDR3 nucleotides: TGTGCCAGCAGCCAAGTGGACACCGGGGAGCTGTTTTTT. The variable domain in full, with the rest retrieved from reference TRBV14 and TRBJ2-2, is EAGVTQFPSHSVIEKGQTVTLRCDPISGHDNLYWYRRVMGKEIKFLLHFVKESKQDESGMPNNRFLAERTGGTYSTLKVQPAELEDSGVYFCASSQVDTGELFFGEGSRLTVL.